This T cell receptor beta chain was captured in a study of lymphopenia after photon versus proton radiotherapy. Comments on this clone: Its antigen remains unidentified.

Produced via immunoSEQ multiplex PCR; TCRdb's table is partial and in-frame only. Of tens of thousands of clones in the sample, approximately 91% were seen once. Study outcomes and limitations: After lymphocyte nadir, photon-treated repertoires showed oligoclonal expansion, especially CD8+ Temra.

This CDR3 region has 16 residues. The germline V gene has CDR1 KGHSH and CDR2 LQKENI. Trimming cost V 3 bases and J 6 bases; bases outside gene matches: 11. The chain uses TRBV18 and TRBJ2-1, with 7 bases aligning to TRBD2. The sample here was peripheral blood, taken from a patient treated with photon-based radiotherapy. The clonotype originates from a woman in her 70s with pancreatic cancer. As DNA, the CDR3 is TGTGCCAGCTCACCTTCGACCCCCGGGGGGATCAATGAGCAGTTCTTC. This encodes CASSPSTPGGINEQFF.